The clone carrying this T cell receptor beta chain was seen a handful of times. The V end lost 2 bases, the J end lost 5 bases, and 6 bases lay between the germline ends. Germline V gene lookup returns CDR1 KGHSH and CDR2 LQKENI. The CDR3 runs 12 residues. These data originate in a study of OX40 agonist ivuxolimab in advanced cancers. Study summary: Ivuxolimab, which is an agonistic anti-OX40 (CD134) antibody, was administered to the patients.

Using immunoSEQ multiplex PCR, the repertoire was profiled, and TCRdb retains in-frame clones only, with some absent. The repertoire holds 75,000 to 95,000 clones, with 85% to 90% as singletons. The starting material was CD4+ or CD8+ T cells sorted from blood, obtained in a trial of the OX40 agonist ivuxolimab. This receptor was taken from an adult with an advanced solid tumor such as melanoma, head and neck, liver or kidney cancer. The gene calls are TRBV18 and TRBJ2-5; D unresolved. The CDR3 DNA sequence: TGTGCCAGCTCACCAACCGGGGAGACCCAGTACTTC. Protein product: CASSPTGETQYF.